These 12 T cell receptor beta chains share one sample of origin, sequenced in a study of PD-1 blockade in classical Hodgkin lymphoma. Every one of the patients relapsed after autologous stem cell transplantation (brentuximab vedotin exposure was variable). The method was immunoSEQ multiplex PCR; TCRdb's version includes in-frame clones alone and lacks a portion of them. The data hold around 40,000 clones, with roughly 78% observed a single time. The specimen was peripheral blood mononuclear cells (PBMCs), collected at baseline. The source of these receptors is a human donor with classical Hodgkin lymphoma.

This sequence joins TRBV5-1 and TRBJ1-3, with no clear D. Germline CDR1 reads SGHRS; CDR2 reads YFSETQ. This CDR3 is built from 14 residues. V lost 4 bases and J lost 4, with 12 bases in between. The DNA of the CDR3 is TGCGCCAGCAGCCAGGACCTGGTGGGAAACACCATATATTTT. The encoded protein is CASSQDLVGNTIYF. Full variable domain (rest looked up from reference TRBV5-1 and TRBJ1-3): KAGVTQTPRYLIKTRGQQVTLSCSPISGHRSVSWYQQTPGQGLQFLFEYFSETQRNKGNFPGRFSGRQFSNSRSEMNVSTLELGDSALYLCASSQDLVGNTIYFGEGSWLTVV.

The genes are TRBV7-2 and TRBJ1-1, with D possibly being TRBD1 (6 bases). The length of the CDR3 is 17 residues. CDR1 and CDR2 from the germline V gene are SGHTA and FQGNSA. Trimming stripped 4 bases from V and 0 bases from J, with 18 bases between. This CDR3 is CASSSPWTVNMNTEAFF. CDR3 coding DNA: TGTGCCAGCAGCTCCCCTTGGACAGTAAACATGAACACTGAAGCTTTCTTT.

The chain recombines TRBV5-1 with TRBJ2-7; TRBD1 matches at 7 bases. Germline values: CDR1 SGHRS, CDR2 YFSETQ. V lost 4 bases and J lost 5; bases outside the gene matches: 12. This CDR3 is 15 amino acids long. The CDR3 DNA is TGCGCCAGCAGCCCCACCCCGGGACAGAGAAACGAGCAGTACTTC. Its protein product is CASSPTPGQRNEQYF. Based on the CDR3 plus reference TRBV5-1 and TRBJ2-7, the full variable domain is KAGVTQTPRYLIKTRGQQVTLSCSPISGHRSVSWYQQTPGQGLQFLFEYFSETQRNKGNFPGRFSGRQFSNSRSEMNVSTLELGDSALYLCASSPTPGQRNEQYFGPGTRLTVT.

The genes are TRBV15 and TRBJ1-3; D is possibly TRBD1 (5 bases). From germline, CDR1 is LNHNV and CDR2 YYDKDF (reference sequence). Trimming pared 5 bases from V and 0 bases from J, leaving 11 bases between. The CDR3 has 15 residues. The CDR3 is CATSGDGVSGNTIYF. The DNA for the CDR3 is TGTGCCACCAGCGGGGACGGGGTCTCTGGAAACACCATATATTTT.

The chain is built from TRBV5-1 and TRBJ1-2; 10 nucleotides match TRBD1. The CDR3 runs to 16 residues. In germline, CDR1 is SGHRS, CDR2 YFSETQ. Germline trimming cut 4 bases from V and 6 bases from J; bases unmatched to any gene: 12. CDR3: CASSLSGTGDRDGYTF. The CDR3, as DNA: TGCGCCAGCAGCCTTTCCGGGACAGGGGATCGTGATGGCTACACCTTC. The whole variable domain, remainder taken from reference TRBV5-1 and TRBJ1-2, is KAGVTQTPRYLIKTRGQQVTLSCSPISGHRSVSWYQQTPGQGLQFLFEYFSETQRNKGNFPGRFSGRQFSNSRSEMNVSTLELGDSALYLCASSLSGTGDRDGYTFGSGTRLTVV.

The gene calls are TRBV27 and TRBJ2-1; perhaps D is TRBD1 or TRBD2 (6 bases each). Germline CDR1 is MNHEY and CDR2 is SMNVEV (reference sequence). The CDR3 extends over 16 amino acids. Trimming removed 6 bases at V and 4 bases at J, with 19 bases between. Here the CDR3 DNA reads TGTGCCAGCAGATTAGCAACGGGGGCCTTATACAATGAGCAGTTCTTC. It codes for CASRLATGALYNEQFF.

J is TRBJ2-7 and V is TRBV5-6, with D hard to call. This CDR3 contains 14 residues. V was clipped by 1 base and J by 10 bases, with 18 bases between them. Germline V gene sequence: CDR1 SGHDT, CDR2 YYEEEE. Here the CDR3 reads CASSLRRRPDSQYF. The DNA of the CDR3 is TGTGCCAGCAGCTTGAGGCGCAGGCCAGATTCCCAGTACTTC.

The chain links TRBV5-6 to TRBJ1-6, with D tentatively TRBD1 (6 bases). V lost 2 bases to trimming and J lost 7 bases, with 10 bases between them. Germline V gives CDR1 SGHDT, CDR2 YYEEEE. CDR3 length equals 14 residues. The CDR3 DNA sequence: TGTGCCAGCAGCTTACCCAGGGGCAATTCACCCCTCCACTTT. It is translated as CASSLPRGNSPLHF.

J is TRBJ2-7 and V is TRBV27; TRBD2 might be the D (6 bases). Trimming shortened V by 4 bases and J by 7 bases, and 14 bases separated the two germline ends. The length of the CDR3 is 13 residues. CDR1 MNHEY and CDR2 SMNVEV come from the germline V gene (reference sequence). This chain's CDR3 is CASSSGPAGEQYF. The CDR3 DNA reads TGTGCCAGCAGTTCAGGCCCCGCGGGGGAGCAGTACTTC.

This clone showed up just once. The chain has TRBV29-1 and TRBJ2-1; 7 positions agree with TRBD2. Germline assignment: CDR1 SQVTM and CDR2 ANQGSEA. This CDR3 contains 11 residues. Losses at the gene ends were 5 bases for V and 8 bases for J; bases not matched to a gene: 3. The CDR3 region is CSVQRGDEQFF. The DNA for the CDR3 is TGCAGCGTTCAACGGGGGGATGAGCAGTTCTTC.

This rearrangement joins TRBV30 to TRBJ2-5, with 10 nucleotides matching TRBD1. From germline, CDR1 is GTSNPN and CDR2 SVGIG (reference sequence). The CDR3 is made up of 15 amino acids. After removal of 3 bases from V and 5 bases from J, the junction contained 9 bases not matched to a gene. The CDR3 nucleotides read TGTGCCTGGAGGAGACAGGGGGCTGCACGGGAGACCCAGTACTTC. Its protein product is CAWRRQGAARETQYF.

The CDR3 DNA reads TGTGCCAGCAGCTTGACAGGGAATGAGCAGTTCTTC. This sequence encodes CASSLTGNEQFF. The chain uses TRBV5-8 and TRBJ2-1, with D perhaps matching TRBD1 (6 bases). This CDR3 comprises 12 residues. Per the germline V gene, CDR1 is SGHTS and CDR2 is YDEGEE. V was trimmed by 1 base and J by 7 bases, leaving 6 bases between them.